Listed below are T cell receptor beta chains from one sample, sequenced in a study of blood T cells in healthy people across ages. TCRdb redid the calling of the 5' RACE reads with MiXCR, one entry per CDR3 protein. The data contain about 770,000 distinct CDR3 sequences, about 42% of them singletons. Sample: blood. Every receptor here comes from a man aged 55 to 70 in good health. Both conserved end residues are part of each CDR3. D genes are given only for firm matches. Clone size is not always given. Where it is, it says once, few, many or a class for expanded clones.

CDR3 protein: CASSERTGGYNEQFF; CDR3 DNA: TGTGCCAGCAGTGAGAGGACGGGGGGCTACAATGAGCAGTTCTTC; clone size: few; V gene: TRBV2; J gene: TRBJ2-1; D gene: TRBD2
CDR3 protein: CASRASAYSGANVLTF; CDR3 DNA: TGCGCCAGCAGAGCTAGCGCCTACTCTGGGGCCAACGTCCTGACTTTC; clone size: .; V gene: TRBV5-1; J gene: TRBJ2-6; D gene: .
CDR3 protein: CASSEALLSTDTQYF; CDR3 DNA: TGTGCCAGCAGTGAAGCGCTGCTGAGCACAGATACGCAGTATTTT; clone size: few; V gene: TRBV2; J gene: TRBJ2-3; D gene: .
CDR3 protein: CASSTAGTGIYEQYF; CDR3 DNA: TGTGCCAGCAGCACCGCCGGGACAGGGATCTACGAGCAGTACTTC; clone size: .; V gene: TRBV7-2; J gene: TRBJ2-7; D gene: TRBD1
CDR3 protein: CVSSQEWGSSGANVLTF; CDR3 DNA: TGTGTCAGCAGCCAAGAGTGGGGTTCCTCTGGGGCCAACGTCCTGACTTTC; clone size: .; V gene: TRBV14; J gene: TRBJ2-6; D gene: .
CDR3 protein: CATSRGGSETTYEQYF; CDR3 DNA: TGTGCCACCAGCAGAGGAGGGAGCGAGACCACCTACGAGCAGTACTTC; clone size: .; V gene: TRBV15; J gene: TRBJ2-7; D gene: .
CDR3 protein: CASSLSSSNNEQFF; CDR3 DNA: TGCGCCAGCAGCTTGTCGTCTAGCAACAATGAGCAGTTCTTC; clone size: few; V gene: TRBV5-1; J gene: TRBJ2-1; D gene: .
CDR3 protein: CASSLDARANEKLFF; CDR3 DNA: TGTGCCAGCAGCTTAGATGCCAGAGCGAATGAAAAACTGTTTTTT; clone size: many; V gene: TRBV11-3; J gene: TRBJ1-4; D gene: .
CDR3 protein: CSARPLGRAQETQYF; CDR3 DNA: TGCAGTGCTAGGCCCCTGGGCAGGGCCCAAGAGACCCAGTACTTC; clone size: few; V gene: TRBV20-1; J gene: TRBJ2-5; D gene: .
CDR3 protein: CASSLQPGAYEQYF; CDR3 DNA: TGTGCCAGCAGCCTCCAGCCTGGGGCCTACGAGCAGTACTTC; clone size: few; V gene: TRBV7-9; J gene: TRBJ2-7; D gene: .
CDR3 protein: CATSDPARRGGYTF; CDR3 DNA: TGTGCCACCAGTGATCCCGCGCGCAGGGGAGGCTACACCTTC; clone size: .; V gene: TRBV24-1; J gene: TRBJ1-2; D gene: .
CDR3 protein: CASSYSASSPGLIRYTF; CDR3 DNA: TGTGCCAGCAGTTACTCGGCGAGTAGTCCGGGCCTTATCCGCTACACCTTC; clone size: few; V gene: TRBV6-5; J gene: TRBJ1-2; D gene: .
CDR3 protein: CSARDLGTEQYF; CDR3 DNA: TGCAGTGCTAGAGATCTCGGGACCGAGCAGTACTTC; clone size: .; V gene: TRBV20-1; J gene: TRBJ2-7; D gene: .
CDR3 protein: CASSLQKNTEAFF; CDR3 DNA: TGCGCCAGCAGCTTACAGAAGAACACTGAAGCTTTCTTT; clone size: .; V gene: TRBV4-3; J gene: TRBJ1-1; D gene: .
CDR3 protein: CASSLEREFTDTQYF; CDR3 DNA: TGTGCCAGCAGCCTGGAAAGGGAGTTCACAGATACGCAGTATTTT; clone size: .; V gene: TRBV3-1; J gene: TRBJ2-3; D gene: .
CDR3 protein: CASSPGTSGGEIQNEQFF; CDR3 DNA: TGTGCCAGCAGCCCAGGGACTAGCGGGGGGGAAATACAGAATGAGCAGTTCTTC; clone size: .; V gene: TRBV11-3; J gene: TRBJ2-1; D gene: TRBD2
CDR3 protein: CSVRDGSYEQYF; CDR3 DNA: TGCAGCGTTAGGGACGGTAGCTACGAGCAGTACTTC; clone size: .; V gene: TRBV29-1; J gene: TRBJ2-7; D gene: .
CDR3 protein: CASSLGDGDSGNTIYF; CDR3 DNA: TGCGCCAGCAGCTTGGGGGACGGAGACTCTGGAAACACCATATATTTT; clone size: .; V gene: TRBV5-1; J gene: TRBJ1-3; D gene: .
CDR3 protein: CASSSGLAGGPTDTQYF; CDR3 DNA: TGTGCCAGCAGCTCGGGACTAGCGGGGGGTCCTACAGATACGCAGTATTTT; clone size: .; V gene: TRBV13; J gene: TRBJ2-3; D gene: TRBD2
CDR3 protein: CSARWGGKNTEAFF; CDR3 DNA: TGCAGTGCTAGGTGGGGTGGAAAGAACACTGAAGCTTTCTTT; clone size: .; V gene: TRBV20-1; J gene: TRBJ1-1; D gene: .
CDR3 protein: CASSHSDNNSPLHF; CDR3 DNA: TGTGCCAGCAGCCACTCCGACAATAATTCACCCCTCCACTTT; clone size: .; V gene: TRBV3-1; J gene: TRBJ1-6; D gene: .
CDR3 protein: CASRQGPHQETQYF; CDR3 DNA: TGTGCCAGCAGGCAGGGGCCCCACCAAGAGACCCAGTACTTC; clone size: .; V gene: TRBV28; J gene: TRBJ2-5; D gene: .
CDR3 protein: CSVEDIGSGGSSVDTQYF; CDR3 DNA: TGCAGCGTTGAAGATATAGGCAGCGGGGGGTCAAGTGTAGATACGCAGTATTTT; clone size: many; V gene: TRBV29-1; J gene: TRBJ2-3; D gene: TRBD2
CDR3 protein: CATSRDDGVTDTQYF; CDR3 DNA: TGTGCCACCAGCAGGGATGACGGGGTCACAGATACGCAGTATTTT; clone size: few; V gene: TRBV15; J gene: TRBJ2-3; D gene: .
CDR3 protein: CAWSALANYGYTF; CDR3 DNA: TGTGCCTGGTCAGCCTTAGCTAACTATGGCTACACCTTC; clone size: few; V gene: TRBV30; J gene: TRBJ1-2; D gene: .
CDR3 protein: CASSQSSTRLNNSPLHF; CDR3 DNA: TGTGCCAGCAGCCAATCGAGCACAAGGCTTAATAATTCACCCCTCCACTTT; clone size: .; V gene: TRBV16; J gene: TRBJ1-6; D gene: .
CDR3 protein: CASSHRGVQFF; CDR3 DNA: TGCGCCAGCAGCCACCGGGGGGTGCAGTTCTTC; clone size: .; V gene: TRBV28; J gene: TRBJ2-1; D gene: TRBD2
CDR3 protein: CSATRDIQETQYF; CDR3 DNA: TGCAGTGCTACCCGGGACATCCAAGAGACCCAGTACTTC; clone size: few; V gene: TRBV20-1; J gene: TRBJ2-5; D gene: .
CDR3 protein: CACSSWRALGGGDYEQYF; CDR3 DNA: TGTGCCTGCAGTTCCTGGAGGGCCCTAGGGGGGGGAGACTACGAGCAGTACTTC; clone size: few; V gene: TRBV12-3/TRBV12-4; J gene: TRBJ2-7; D gene: .
CDR3 protein: CATDRDDYGYTF; CDR3 DNA: TGTGCCACCGACAGGGACGACTATGGCTACACCTTC; clone size: .; V gene: TRBV24-1; J gene: TRBJ1-2; D gene: TRBD1
CDR3 protein: CASSLQGPLYEQYF; CDR3 DNA: TGTGCCAGCAGTTTACAGGGGCCCCTCTACGAGCAGTACTTC; clone size: .; V gene: TRBV6-2/TRBV6-3; J gene: TRBJ2-7; D gene: TRBD1
CDR3 protein: CASSTDRGTEAFF; CDR3 DNA: TGTGCCAGCAGCACGGACAGGGGGACTGAAGCTTTCTTT; clone size: .; V gene: TRBV12-3/TRBV12-4; J gene: TRBJ1-1; D gene: TRBD1
CDR3 protein: CASSLDDPYEQYF; CDR3 DNA: TGTGCCAGCAGCTTAGATGACCCCTACGAGCAGTACTTC; clone size: few; V gene: TRBV7-9; J gene: TRBJ2-7; D gene: .
CDR3 protein: CASNTPGSNSPFHF; CDR3 DNA: TGTGCCAGCAATACCCCAGGGAGTAATTCACCCTTCCACTTT; clone size: .; V gene: TRBV12-3/TRBV12-4; J gene: TRBJ1-6; D gene: .
CDR3 protein: CASSTTGGDEQFF; CDR3 DNA: TGTGCCAGCTCTACCACGGGGGGCGATGAGCAGTTCTTC; clone size: .; V gene: TRBV6-5; J gene: TRBJ2-1; D gene: .
CDR3 protein: CASSLSGGAGAYNEQFF; CDR3 DNA: TGTGCCAGCAGCTTAAGCGGGGGGGCCGGTGCCTACAATGAGCAGTTCTTC; clone size: once; V gene: TRBV7-2; J gene: TRBJ2-1; D gene: TRBD2
CDR3 protein: CAKTTGTNTEAFF; CDR3 DNA: TGTGCCAAAACGACAGGGACTAACACTGAAGCTTTCTTT; clone size: .; V gene: TRBV10-3; J gene: TRBJ1-1; D gene: TRBD1
CDR3 protein: CASSFLDRGLDEQFF; CDR3 DNA: TGCGCCAGCAGCTTTCTCGACAGGGGCCTGGATGAGCAGTTCTTC; clone size: few; V gene: TRBV5-1; J gene: TRBJ2-1; D gene: TRBD1
CDR3 protein: CASSLDRRATNEKLFF; CDR3 DNA: TGTGCCAGCAGCTTGGACAGGCGAGCTACTAATGAAAAACTGTTTTTT; clone size: once; V gene: TRBV5-5; J gene: TRBJ1-4; D gene: .
CDR3 protein: CSARRGTGGIEQYF; CDR3 DNA: TGCAGTGCTAGGAGGGGGACAGGGGGCATCGAGCAGTACTTC; clone size: .; V gene: TRBV20-1; J gene: TRBJ2-7; D gene: TRBD1
CDR3 protein: CSQATGDYNEQFF; CDR3 DNA: TGCAGCCAAGCCACCGGGGACTACAATGAGCAGTTCTTC; clone size: .; V gene: TRBV29-1; J gene: TRBJ2-1; D gene: .
CDR3 protein: CASSAPAGTGETQYF; CDR3 DNA: TGTGCCAGCAGCGCGCCGGCAGGGACTGGAGAGACCCAGTACTTC; clone size: few; V gene: TRBV7-8; J gene: TRBJ2-5; D gene: .
CDR3 protein: CTTSSGQSSYNEQFF; CDR3 DNA: TGTACCACCAGCTCGGGACAGAGCTCCTACAATGAGCAGTTCTTC; clone size: .; V gene: TRBV15; J gene: TRBJ2-1; D gene: TRBD1
CDR3 protein: CAGSQILLAGGRDEQFF; CDR3 DNA: TGCGCCGGCAGCCAAATACTACTAGCGGGGGGCCGGGATGAGCAGTTCTTC; clone size: .; V gene: TRBV4-1; J gene: TRBJ2-1; D gene: TRBD2
CDR3 protein: CSARDLQGQGYTF; CDR3 DNA: TGCAGTGCTAGAGATCTCCAGGGTCAAGGCTACACCTTC; clone size: .; V gene: TRBV20-1; J gene: TRBJ1-2; D gene: .
CDR3 protein: CSARDHLSYNEQYF; CDR3 DNA: TGCAGTGCTAGGGACCACCTCTCCTACAATGAGCAGTACTTC; clone size: .; V gene: TRBV20-1; J gene: TRBJ2-7; D gene: .
CDR3 protein: CASSPDRGGWADTQYF; CDR3 DNA: TGTGCCAGCAGCCCTGACAGGGGAGGGTGGGCAGATACGCAGTATTTT; clone size: .; V gene: TRBV9; J gene: TRBJ2-3; D gene: .
CDR3 protein: CASSQEGTVNTGELFF; CDR3 DNA: TGTGCCAGCAGCCAAGAGGGGACAGTGAACACCGGGGAGCTGTTTTTT; clone size: few; V gene: TRBV4-2; J gene: TRBJ2-2; D gene: TRBD1
CDR3 protein: CANSQDSRGGAFKKLFF; CDR3 DNA: TGCGCCAACAGCCAAGATTCCAGAGGGGGCGCCTTTAAAAAACTGTTTTTT; clone size: .; V gene: TRBV4-3; J gene: TRBJ1-4; D gene: TRBD1
CDR3 protein: CASSLGATEQFF; CDR3 DNA: TGTGCCAGCAGCTTGGGGGCTACCGAGCAGTTCTTC; clone size: .; V gene: TRBV5-5; J gene: TRBJ2-1; D gene: .
CDR3 protein: CASSPFAGSSYEQYF; CDR3 DNA: TGCGCCAGCAGCCCCTTTGCGGGGAGCTCCTACGAGCAGTACTTC; clone size: .; V gene: TRBV4-1; J gene: TRBJ2-7; D gene: .